The clone carrying this T cell receptor (beta chain) was detected only a few times. Its antigen is unknown. What was amplified from RNA transcripts were TCR beta CDR3 regions. First-round RT-PCR of the TCR CDR3 relied on the HTBI primer set. TCRdb used MiXCR to reprocess the multiplex PCR reads, holding one entry per CDR3 protein. The sample carries about 720,000 distinct CDR3 sequences, 15% to 20% recorded once. This specimen belongs to a study of T cells in Graves' hyperthyroidism and ophthalmopathy. Study-wide findings and caveats: Stable hyperthyroidism was separated from ophthalmopathy by a model based on 13 V-J features.

Stable disease denoted Graves' hyperthyroidism without ophthalmopathy progression within 18 months. Germline V gives CDR1 SQVTM, CDR2 ANQGSEA. V was cut by 6 bases and J by 4 bases, with 12 bases left in between. The CDR3 covers 12 residues. The sequenced sample consisted of blood. This TCR was recovered from a man aged 18 to 30 with Graves' hyperthyroidism. The chain joins TRBV29-1 to TRBJ1-2; D unresolved. DNA for the CDR3: TGCAGCGTGGTATTAGAGGGCTATGGCTACACCTTC. Its translation is CSVVLEGYGYTF.